This T cell receptor (beta chain) was recovered during a study of cytomegalovirus exposure and HLA in healthy donors (dated by TCRdb to 2016 to 2017). For the wider study: According to a later analysis, the 120 or so validation repertoires were produced on the same platform as the 666 repertoires of the first cohort. The study aimed to test whether signatures of past pathogen exposure could be identified by cataloging public T cell receptors. Along with the roughly 700-subject first cohort, a separate validation cohort of around 120 different subjects was used. The study combined high-throughput TCR immunosequencing, statistical association of individual TCRs with disease status, and machine learning to predict cytomegalovirus infection status.

Donors formed part of the validation cohort, which comprised 120 subjects and was distinct from the first cohort of roughly 600 subjects. Details on this clone: Its binding antigen is unknown. No clone much larger than this one lies a single base away; base qualities are absent.

What the research found in general, with its limitations: In both the original and validation cohorts, the classifier was reported to diagnose cytomegalovirus status with high specificity and sensitivity. All 120 or so repertoires were used to score co-occurrence in the validation cohort in a later analysis, because that analysis had no HLA typing for the cohort. A total of 150 or so TCR beta chains were listed by the study as associated with cytomegalovirus. Most TCR sequences were observed very rarely across donors, whereas some public TCRs were present in many individuals. A later analysis found that TCRs clustered in the first cohort also tended to co-occur in the 120 validation repertoires, with roughly 95% of cluster scores above 0. According to the authors, the approach could potentially be generalized to other disease states and immunological phenotypes. Three of the identified cytomegalovirus-associated TCR beta chains were confirmed in vitro to be specific for cytomegalovirus antigens.

The library was produced with the immunoSEQ multiplex PCR assay. For the original study's pipeline: To diagnose cytomegalovirus status from the catalog of TCR beta chain sequences, a statistical classification framework was built. As stored in TCRdb, this immuneACCESS dataset retains in-frame rearrangements with V and J assigned. A fraction of the clones does not appear; measured against another copy, unresolved V genes explain less than half of the discrepancy, and the remainder lacks a known reason. V, J and clone size derive from that table, while D and trimming were established from the DNA sequence. Within this sample are over 200,000 clones, with 85% to 90% of them counted one time only. 0.37% of the sample comes from the top ten. According to the germline V gene, CDR1 reads MNHEY and CDR2 reads SVGAGI. V was cut back by 2 bases and J by 7 bases, leaving a gap of 15 bases between them. The CDR3 runs 16 residues from the cysteine to the phenylalanine. Solely the CDR3 DNA is kept, with 48 bases framed from the first base.

The chain joins TRBV6-5 to TRBJ1-6, with an unclear D gene assignment. The source of this sequence is a woman between 18 and 30 years old in good health and CMV-seronegative. Sequenced input: PBMCs. In nucleotides, the sequence is TGTGCCAGCAGTTACACGGTGGAGGGATGGAATTCACCCCTCCACTTT. Its product reads: CASSYTVEGWNSPLHF.